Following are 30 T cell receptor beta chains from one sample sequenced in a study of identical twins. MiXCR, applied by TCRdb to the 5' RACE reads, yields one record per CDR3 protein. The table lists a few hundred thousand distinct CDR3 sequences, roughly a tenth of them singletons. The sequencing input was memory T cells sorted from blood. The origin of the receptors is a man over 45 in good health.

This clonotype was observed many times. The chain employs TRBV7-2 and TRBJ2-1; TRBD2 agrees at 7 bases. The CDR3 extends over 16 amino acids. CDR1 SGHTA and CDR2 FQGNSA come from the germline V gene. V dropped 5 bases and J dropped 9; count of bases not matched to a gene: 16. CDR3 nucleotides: TGTGCCAGCAGCCCCTGGACTAGAGGCCTCGGTTTTGAGCAGTTCTTC. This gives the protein CASSPWTRGLGFEQFF.

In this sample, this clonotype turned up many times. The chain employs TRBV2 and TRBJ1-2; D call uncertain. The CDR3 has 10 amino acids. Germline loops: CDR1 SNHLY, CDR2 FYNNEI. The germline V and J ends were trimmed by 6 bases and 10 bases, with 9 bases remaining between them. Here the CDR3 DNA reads TGTGCCAGCAGCACGGTGTTCTACACCTTC. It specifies CASSTVFYTF.

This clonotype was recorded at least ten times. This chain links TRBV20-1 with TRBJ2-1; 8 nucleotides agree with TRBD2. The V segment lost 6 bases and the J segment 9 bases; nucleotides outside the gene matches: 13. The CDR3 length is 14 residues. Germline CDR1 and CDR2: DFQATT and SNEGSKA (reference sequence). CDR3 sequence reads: CSAGRGPGNSEQFF. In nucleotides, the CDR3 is TGCAGTGCCGGGAGGGGACCAGGTAACAGTGAGCAGTTCTTC.

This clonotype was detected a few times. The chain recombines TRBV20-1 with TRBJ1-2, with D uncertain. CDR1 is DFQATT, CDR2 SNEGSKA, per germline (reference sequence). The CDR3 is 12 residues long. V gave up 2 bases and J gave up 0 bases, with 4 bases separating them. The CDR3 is CSARQTNYGYTF. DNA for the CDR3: TGCAGTGCTAGACAGACTAACTATGGCTACACCTTC.

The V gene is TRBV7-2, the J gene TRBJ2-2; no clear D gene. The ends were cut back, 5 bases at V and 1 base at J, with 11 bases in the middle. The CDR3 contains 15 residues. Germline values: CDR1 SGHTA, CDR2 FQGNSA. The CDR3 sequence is CASSGTNLNTGELFF. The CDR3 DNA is TGTGCCAGCAGCGGTACTAACTTGAACACCGGGGAGCTGTTTTTT.

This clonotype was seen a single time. This CDR3 reads CASSFSGNYGYTF. The CDR3 nucleotides are TGTGCCAGCAGTTTCTCCGGAAACTATGGCTACACCTTC. This chain uses TRBV12-3 or TRBV12-4 with TRBJ1-2; D is unclear. V was cut by 3 bases and J by 2 bases, with 7 bases left in between. The CDR3 totals 13 residues.

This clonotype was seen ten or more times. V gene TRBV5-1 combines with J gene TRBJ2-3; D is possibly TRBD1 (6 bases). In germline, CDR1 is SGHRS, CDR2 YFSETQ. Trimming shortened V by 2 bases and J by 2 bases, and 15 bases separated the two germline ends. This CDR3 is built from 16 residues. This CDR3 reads CASSLFKRDNTDTQYF. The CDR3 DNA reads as TGCGCCAGCAGCTTATTCAAACGGGACAACACAGATACGCAGTATTTT.

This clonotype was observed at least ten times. The CDR3 is CASSIAVKRLDGETQYF. As DNA, the CDR3 is TGTGCCAGCAGCATAGCCGTCAAAAGATTAGATGGTGAGACCCAGTACTTC. V usage is TRBV28 and J usage is TRBJ2-5; D not resolved. The CDR3 covers 17 residues. In germline, CDR1 is MDHEN, CDR2 SYDVKM. Trimming removed 6 bases from V and 5 bases from J, with 25 bases in between.

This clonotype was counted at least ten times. The CDR3 loop reads CSARDIQREVSYEQYF. For the CDR3, the DNA is TGCAGTGCTAGAGATATCCAGCGGGAGGTTTCCTACGAGCAGTACTTC. The chain links TRBV20-1 to TRBJ2-7; 9 bases map to TRBD2. V gave up 0 bases and J gave up 1 base; unmatched junction bases: 7. Germline values: CDR1 DFQATT, CDR2 SNEGSKA (reference sequence). The CDR3 runs 16 residues.

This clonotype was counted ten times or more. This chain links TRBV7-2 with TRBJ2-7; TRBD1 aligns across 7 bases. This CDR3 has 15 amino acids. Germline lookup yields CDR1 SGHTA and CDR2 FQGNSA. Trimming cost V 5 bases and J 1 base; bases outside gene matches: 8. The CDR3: CASSLRQGASYEQYF. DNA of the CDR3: TGTGCCAGCAGCCTAAGACAGGGTGCATCCTACGAGCAGTACTTC.

CDR3 loop: CASSFSPARRQETQYF. CDR3 nucleotide sequence: TGTGCCAGCAGCTTTTCTCCAGCGCGGAGACAAGAGACCCAGTACTTC. V is TRBV11-2 and J is TRBJ2-5, with D hard to call. This CDR3 is 16 amino acids long. Trimming pared 3 bases from V and 2 bases from J, leaving 16 bases between. The germline V gene encodes CDR1 SGHAT and CDR2 FQNNGV. The full variable domain, in which reference TRBV11-2 and TRBJ2-5 provide the parts outside the CDR3, is EAGVAQSPRYKIIEKRQSVAFWCNPISGHATLYWYQQILGQGPKLLIQFQNNGVVDDSQLPKDRFSAERLKGVDSTLKIQPAKLEDSAVYLCASSFSPARRQETQYFGPGTRLLVL.

In nucleotides, the CDR3 is TGCAGTGCTAGAGCAGGGACTGGTATAACAGATACGCAGTATTTT. Its translation is CSARAGTGITDTQYF. The rearrangement links TRBV20-1 to TRBJ2-3, with D maybe TRBD2 (6 bases). The CDR3 length is 15 residues. Germline loops: CDR1 DFQATT, CDR2 SNEGSKA (reference sequence). The V end was cut by 1 base, the J end by 3 bases, with 14 bases between.

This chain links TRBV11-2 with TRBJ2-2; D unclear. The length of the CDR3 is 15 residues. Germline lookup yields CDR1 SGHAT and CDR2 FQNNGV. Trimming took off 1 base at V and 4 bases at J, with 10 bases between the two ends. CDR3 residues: CASSLVSRTTGELFF. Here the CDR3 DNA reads TGTGCCAGCAGCTTAGTTTCCAGGACCACCGGGGAGCTGTTTTTT. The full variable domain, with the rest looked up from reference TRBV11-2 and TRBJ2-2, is EAGVAQSPRYKIIEKRQSVAFWCNPISGHATLYWYQQILGQGPKLLIQFQNNGVVDDSQLPKDRFSAERLKGVDSTLKIQPAKLEDSAVYLCASSLVSRTTGELFFGEGSRLTVL.

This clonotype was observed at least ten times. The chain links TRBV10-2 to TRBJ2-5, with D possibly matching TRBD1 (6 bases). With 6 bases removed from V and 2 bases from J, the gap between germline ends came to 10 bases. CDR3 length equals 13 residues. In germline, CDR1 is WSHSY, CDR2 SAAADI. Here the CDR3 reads CASSTGTQETQYF. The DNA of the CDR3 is TGCGCCAGCAGCACAGGGACGCAAGAGACCCAGTACTTC.

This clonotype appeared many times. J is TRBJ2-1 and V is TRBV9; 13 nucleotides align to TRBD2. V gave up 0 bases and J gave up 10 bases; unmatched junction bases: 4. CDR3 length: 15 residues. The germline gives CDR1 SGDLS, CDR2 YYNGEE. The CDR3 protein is CASSVDPGLAGEQFF. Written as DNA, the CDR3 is TGTGCCAGCAGCGTAGACCCGGGACTAGCGGGGGAGCAGTTCTTC.

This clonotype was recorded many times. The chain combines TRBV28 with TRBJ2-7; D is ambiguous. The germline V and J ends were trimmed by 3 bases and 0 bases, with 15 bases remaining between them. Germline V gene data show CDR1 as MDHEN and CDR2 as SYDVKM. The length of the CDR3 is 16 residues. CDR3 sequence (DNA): TGTGCCAGCAGTTTTACCCTTAGAGGCCTCTCCTACGAGCAGTACTTC. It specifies CASSFTLRGLSYEQYF.

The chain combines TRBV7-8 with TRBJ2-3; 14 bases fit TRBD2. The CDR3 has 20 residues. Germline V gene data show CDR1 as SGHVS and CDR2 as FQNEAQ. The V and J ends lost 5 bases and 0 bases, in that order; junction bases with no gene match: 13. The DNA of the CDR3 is TGTGCCAGCAGCATACTCTTGACTAGCGGGAGGGGTATAAGCACAGATACGCAGTATTTT. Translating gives CASSILLTSGRGISTDTQYF.

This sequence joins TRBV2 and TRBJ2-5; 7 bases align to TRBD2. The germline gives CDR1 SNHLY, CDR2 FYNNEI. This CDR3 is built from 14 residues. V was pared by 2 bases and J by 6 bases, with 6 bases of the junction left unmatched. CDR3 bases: TGTGCCAGCAGTGAAAACGGGGGGTGGAAGACCCAGTACTTC. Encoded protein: CASSENGGWKTQYF.

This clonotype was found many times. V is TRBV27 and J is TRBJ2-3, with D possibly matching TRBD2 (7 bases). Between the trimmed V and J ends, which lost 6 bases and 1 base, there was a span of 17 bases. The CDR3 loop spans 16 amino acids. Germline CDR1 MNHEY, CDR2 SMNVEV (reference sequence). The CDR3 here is CASRAGARAGTDTQYF. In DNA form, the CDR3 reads TGTGCCAGCAGGGCGGGGGCCCGGGCGGGCACAGATACGCAGTATTTT.

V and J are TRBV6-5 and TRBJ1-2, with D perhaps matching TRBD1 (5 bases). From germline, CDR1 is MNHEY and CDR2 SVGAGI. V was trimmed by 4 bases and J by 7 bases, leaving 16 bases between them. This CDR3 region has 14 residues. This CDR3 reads CASSFSTPRGGYTF. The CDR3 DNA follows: TGTGCCAGCAGTTTCTCCACTCCTAGGGGTGGCTACACCTTC.

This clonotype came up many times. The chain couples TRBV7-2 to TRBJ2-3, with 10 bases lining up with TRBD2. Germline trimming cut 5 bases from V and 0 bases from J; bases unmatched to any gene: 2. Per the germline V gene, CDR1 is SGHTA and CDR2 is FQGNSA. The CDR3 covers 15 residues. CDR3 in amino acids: CASSDSGGSTDTQYF. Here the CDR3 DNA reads TGTGCCAGCAGCGATAGCGGGGGGAGCACAGATACGCAGTATTTT.

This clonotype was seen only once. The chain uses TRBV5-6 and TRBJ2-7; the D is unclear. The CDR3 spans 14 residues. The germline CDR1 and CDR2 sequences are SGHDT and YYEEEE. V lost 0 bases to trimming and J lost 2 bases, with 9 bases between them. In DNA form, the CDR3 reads TGTGCCAGCAGCTTGGCCGGCAAAACCTACGAGCAGTACTTC. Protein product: CASSLAGKTYEQYF.

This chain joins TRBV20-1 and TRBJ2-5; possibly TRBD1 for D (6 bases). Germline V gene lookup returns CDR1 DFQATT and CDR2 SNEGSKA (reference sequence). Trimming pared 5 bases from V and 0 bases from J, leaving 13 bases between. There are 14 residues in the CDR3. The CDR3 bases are TGCAGTGCTTTCCGGGACACGGACCAAGAGACCCAGTACTTC. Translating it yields CSAFRDTDQETQYF.

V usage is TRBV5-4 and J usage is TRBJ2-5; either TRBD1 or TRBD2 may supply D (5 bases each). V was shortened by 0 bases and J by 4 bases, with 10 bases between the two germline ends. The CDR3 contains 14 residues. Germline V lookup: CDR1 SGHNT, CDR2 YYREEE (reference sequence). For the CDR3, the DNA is TGTGCCAGCAGCTTGGGAGGGGTAGGAGAGACCCAGTACTTC. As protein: CASSLGGVGETQYF.

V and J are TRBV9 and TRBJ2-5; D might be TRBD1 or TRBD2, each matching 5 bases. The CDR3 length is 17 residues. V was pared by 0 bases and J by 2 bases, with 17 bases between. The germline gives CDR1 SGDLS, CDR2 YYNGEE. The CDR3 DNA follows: TGTGCCAGCAGCGTAGGACTCGTGGGGGTAGTACAAGAGACCCAGTACTTC. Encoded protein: CASSVGLVGVVQETQYF. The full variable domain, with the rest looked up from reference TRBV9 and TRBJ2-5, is DSGVTQTPKHLITATGQRVTLRCSPRSGDLSVYWYQQSLDQGLQFLIQYYNGEERAKGNILERFSAQQFPDLHSELNLSSLELGDSALYFCASSVGLVGVVQETQYFGPGTRLLVL.

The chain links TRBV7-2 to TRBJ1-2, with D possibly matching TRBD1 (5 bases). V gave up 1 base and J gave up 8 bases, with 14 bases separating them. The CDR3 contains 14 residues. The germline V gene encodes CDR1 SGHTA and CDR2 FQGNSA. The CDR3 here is CASSLGQGVRGYTF. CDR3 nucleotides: TGTGCCAGCAGCTTAGGGCAGGGTGTGCGCGGCTACACCTTC.

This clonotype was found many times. In DNA form, the CDR3 reads TGTGCCAGCAGCCGAACCGTCAATCAGCCCCAGCATTTT. Its protein is CASSRTVNQPQHF. The genes are TRBV7-2 and TRBJ1-5; D is unresolved. The CDR3 spans 13 residues. CDR1 SGHTA and CDR2 FQGNSA come from the germline V gene. V was shortened by 5 bases and J by 3 bases, with 8 bases between the two germline ends.

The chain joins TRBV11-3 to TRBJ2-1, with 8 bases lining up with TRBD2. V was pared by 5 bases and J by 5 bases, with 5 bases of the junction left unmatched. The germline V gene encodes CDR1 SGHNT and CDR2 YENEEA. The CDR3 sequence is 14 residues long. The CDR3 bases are TGTGCCAGCAGCCCAGGGACTAGTAACAATGAGCAGTTCTTC. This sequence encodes CASSPGTSNNEQFF.

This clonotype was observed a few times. CDR3 nucleotide sequence: TGTGCCAGCAGCTTACAGGGATTTACTGAAGCTTTCTTT. As protein: CASSLQGFTEAFF. The chain uses TRBV7-9 and TRBJ1-1; TRBD1 might be the D (5 bases). The CDR3 spans 13 residues. Trimming took off 2 bases at V and 5 bases at J, with 9 bases between the two ends. CDR1 and CDR2 (germline): SEHNR, FQNEAQ (reference sequence).

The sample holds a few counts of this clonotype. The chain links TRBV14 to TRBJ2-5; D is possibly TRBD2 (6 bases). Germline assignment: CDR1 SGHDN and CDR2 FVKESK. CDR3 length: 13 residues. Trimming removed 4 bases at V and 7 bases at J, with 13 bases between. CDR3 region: CASSPRIGGTQYF. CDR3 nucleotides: TGTGCCAGCAGCCCCCGCATCGGGGGGACCCAGTACTTC.